This entry describes one TCR beta chain. The data were produced by immunoSEQ multiplex PCR, yet TCRdb's version contains in-frame clones alone and is incomplete. The table lists roughly 35,000 clones, just over 90% of them singletons. The CDR3 covers 14 residues. Germline assignment: CDR1 MNHNY and CDR2 SVGAGI (reference sequence). The data were taken from a study of T cell changes during pregnancy in multiple sclerosis. This sequence was found in a female donor with multiple sclerosis, enrolled in a pregnancy study. V is TRBV6-6 and J is TRBJ1-6; maybe TRBD1 (6 bases). Here the sequenced sample was CD4+ T cells from peripheral blood mononuclear cells, taken after pregnancy. CDR3 DNA sequence: TGTGCGACCCATGGGGGGGCGGTAGTTTCACCCCTCCACTTT. Residues: CATHGGAVVSPLHF.